The source of this T cell receptor (beta chain) is a study of blood T cell repertoires in COVID-19. In the source study's methods: It was from reference gene primer amplification that nucleated cell counts were estimated. Sequenced by immunoSEQ multiplex PCR; TCRdb stores in-frame clones only, minus some. V and J calls and clone size are copied from that table; D and trimming were computed from the DNA. Among about 56,000 clones listed, around 84% were seen once. This clone has just one count. The V gene lost 1 base and the J gene lost 10 bases, with 8 bases spanning the gap. The CDR3 is 13 residues long. Germline V gives CDR1 SEHNR, CDR2 FQNEAQ (reference sequence).

The sample consisted of peripheral blood. This sequence originates from a woman older than 75 with acute or convalescent COVID-19. The V call is TRBV7-9, the J call TRBJ1-6; TRBD1 might be the D (6 bases). In nucleotides, the CDR3 is TGTGCCAGCAGCTTAGACAGGGCCTCACCCCTCCACTTT. Translated, it gives CASSLDRASPLHF.